These 15 T cell receptor beta chains came from one sample sequenced in a study of T cells in women clearing cervical HPV infection (dated by TCRdb to between 2017 and 2018). Preparation of the library involved the immunoSEQ multiplex PCR assay. TCRdb limited this immuneACCESS table to in-frame rearrangements with V and J called. A share of clones is missing; checked studies link under half to unresolved V genes, and the rest is unexplained. The data table for this sample lists roughly 15,000 clones. The top ten clones comprise 20% to 25% of the sample. The sequencing input was blood buffy coat. Source of these receptors: a woman aged 18 to 69 with a cervical HPV16 infection that either progressed to CIN3+ or cleared (not recorded which).

Remarks on this clone: The CDR3 goes on 3 residues after the read ends, and that part is filled in from the germline J gene. V gene TRBV12-3 or TRBV12-4 combines with J gene TRBJ1-5; perhaps TRBD1 as D (5 bases). This CDR3 is 14 amino acids long. V lost 5 bases, J lost 1 base, and 9 bases lay in between. Partial CDR3 DNA: TGTGCCAGCAGTCCATCAGGGAGCAATCAGCCC. Protein: CASSPSGSNQP. The whole CDR3 sequence reads CASSPSGSNQPQHF.

About this clone: The CDR3 is cut off 3 residues early in the read; its end comes from the germline J gene. The chain is built from TRBV5-6 and TRBJ2-1, with 7 bases aligning to TRBD1. The CDR3 covers 15 residues. CDR1 and CDR2 (germline): SGHDT, YYEEEE. Unmatched junction bases numbered 12, after V lost 7 bases and J lost 5 bases. The sequenced part of the CDR3 DNA is TGTGCCAGCCATCTACGACAGGGCGTGAACAATGAG. It translates to CASHLRQGVNNE. Given in full, the CDR3 is CASHLRQGVNNEQFF.

This clone is medium-sized (0.01 to 0.1%) by frequency. The read ends 3 residues early relative to the CDR3; the germline J gene fills the gap. This chain uses TRBV30 with TRBJ2-2, with D uncertain. The germline V and J ends were trimmed by 2 bases and 4 bases, with 8 bases remaining between them. Germline V gene data show CDR1 as GTSNPN and CDR2 as SVGIG (reference sequence). CDR3 length: 13 residues. The sequenced part of the CDR3 DNA is TGTGCCTGGAGTATTGGTAGCACCGGGGAG. Its protein is CAWSIGSTGE. The CDR3 in its entirety is CAWSIGSTGELFF.

Points on this clone: Coverage ceases 3 residues before the CDR3 finishes, and the germline J gene fills in the end. This chain connects TRBV10-3 to TRBJ2-2; D gene ambiguous. This CDR3 has 11 residues. Germline V gene sequence: CDR1 ENHRY, CDR2 SYGVKD. V gave up 10 bases and J gave up 5 bases, with 8 bases separating them. The DNA read from the CDR3 is TGTGCCACCCAAGCAACCGGGGAG. Amino acids: CATQATGE. The whole CDR3 protein is CATQATGELFF.

Remarks on this clone: The observed sequence ends 3 residues before the CDR3 terminus, with the missing tail filled in from the germline J gene. The V and J genes are TRBV6-2 or TRBV6-3 and TRBJ2-7, with 8 bases that match TRBD1. Trimming cost V 5 bases and J 0 bases; bases outside gene matches: 3. Germline V lookup: CDR1 MNHEY, CDR2 SVGEGT. This CDR3 comprises 14 residues. This CDR3 reads CASSRQGASYEQYF. The sequenced part of the CDR3 DNA is TGTGCCAGCAGTCGTCAGGGGGCCTCCTACGAG.

Worth noting for this clone: The sequenced fragment ends 3 residues before the CDR3 boundary, so the rest is inferred from the germline J gene. The V and J genes are TRBV7-9 and TRBJ2-3; D may be TRBD1 (5 bases). The V and J ends lost 0 bases and 6 bases respectively, with 10 bases between them. The germline gives CDR1 SEHNR, CDR2 FQNEAQ (reference sequence). The CDR3 loop spans 14 amino acids. CDR3 protein: CASSLASSGDTQYF. Partial CDR3 DNA: TGTGCCAGCAGCTTAGCCTCCTCAGGGGATACG.

Regarding this clone: The read falls 3 residues short of the CDR3 end, and the missing part is taken from the germline J gene. J is TRBJ1-2 and V is TRBV7-9; 8 bases are a match to TRBD1. The CDR3 covers 14 residues. CDR1 is SEHNR, CDR2 FQNEAQ, per germline (reference sequence). CDR3 DNA, as far as it was read: TGTGCCAGCAGCCCCCGGGACAGGAGCTACGAC. This encodes CASSPRDRSYD. The full CDR3 reads CASSPRDRSYDYTF.

Comment on this clone: The CDR3 goes on 3 residues after the read ends, and that part is filled in from the germline J gene. The rearrangement uses TRBV20-1 and TRBJ2-5; D assignment may be TRBD1 or TRBD2 (5 bases each). From germline, CDR1 is DFQATT and CDR2 SNEGSKA (reference sequence). The CDR3 has 12 residues. Trimming shortened V by 6 bases and J by 4 bases, and 12 bases separated the two germline ends. This chain's CDR3 is CSARGSGETQYF. The part of the CDR3 DNA that was read is TGCAGTGCGAGGGGCAGTGGAGAGACC.

The CDR3 spells CASSPRTGSNEQFF. The sequenced part of the CDR3 DNA is TGTGCCAGCAGTCCCAGGACAGGGTCCAATGAG. The V gene is TRBV7-3, the J gene TRBJ2-1, with 8 positions matching TRBD1. The read is 3 residues too short to cover the CDR3 end, so that end is filled in from the germline J gene. This CDR3 contains 14 residues. With V trimmed by 6 bases and J by 6 bases, 7 bases remained unmatched. Germline CDR1 reads SGHTA; CDR2 reads FQGTGA.

Concerning this clone: From the germline J gene comes the end of the CDR3, since the read stops 3 residues before it. This rearrangement joins TRBV28 to TRBJ1-6; 8 bases are shared with TRBD1. The CDR3 is 16 residues long. The germline gives CDR1 MDHEN, CDR2 SYDVKM. The V gene end was trimmed by 2 bases and the J gene end by 9 bases; junction bases not matched to a gene: 9. CDR3 amino acids: CASSLTPGTGSSPLHF. The sequenced CDR3 bases are TGTGCCAGCAGTTTAACCCCAGGGACAGGCAGTTCACCC.

A remark on this clone: The read stops 3 residues short of the end of the CDR3; the missing end is completed from the germline J gene. This rearrangement joins TRBV11-2 to TRBJ2-1; D possibly corresponds to TRBD1 (5 bases). The CDR3 has 15 amino acids. The germline CDR1 and CDR2 sequences are SGHAT and FQNNGV. Trimming removed 1 base at V and 7 bases at J, with 14 bases between. The CDR3 loop reads CASSLVGYGANEQFF. The DNA read from the CDR3 is TGTGCCAGCAGCTTAGTGGGCTATGGGGCTAATGAG.

Notes on this clone: The read halts 3 residues ahead of the CDR3 end, with the missing end drawn from the germline J gene. J is TRBJ1-6 and V is TRBV4-1; 9 bases fit TRBD1. CDR1 MGHRA and CDR2 YSYEKL come from the germline V gene. Germline trimming cut 2 bases from V and 9 bases from J; bases unmatched to any gene: 11. The CDR3 runs 17 residues. The CDR3 DNA, read in part, is TGCGCCAGCAGCCAAAGGCCCCCGAGGACAGGGGCTTCACCC. Amino acids: CASSQRPPRTGASP. The CDR3, in full, reads CASSQRPPRTGASPLHF.

Here the CDR3 reads CASRTGTDTQYF. The sequenced part of the CDR3 DNA is TGCGCCAGCAGGACTGGCACAGATACG. The J gene is TRBJ2-3, the V gene TRBV5-1; D not resolved. Read sequence stops 3 residues before the CDR3 end, and the germline J gene provides the missing end. The CDR3 runs 12 residues. From germline, CDR1 is SGHRS and CDR2 YFSETQ. Trimming took 5 bases from V and 1 from J, leaving 5 bases between them.

Points on this clone: The read ends 3 residues shy of where the CDR3 ends; the end is completed using the germline J gene. This chain links TRBV30 with TRBJ2-4, with D unclear. In germline, CDR1 is GTSNPN, CDR2 SVGIG (reference sequence). The CDR3 totals 12 residues. CDR3 DNA, as far as it was read: TGTGCCTGGACCCCCCTCCGCTATGGT. Protein product: CAWTPLRYG. The entire CDR3 sequence reads CAWTPLRYGQYF.

Concerning this clone itself: The CDR3 end is not reached by the read, which stops 3 residues before it; the germline J gene fills it in. The chain employs TRBV5-1 and TRBJ1-4, with D unclear. CDR1 is SGHRS, CDR2 YFSETQ, per germline. The CDR3 covers 14 residues. The V gene lost 4 bases and the J gene lost 7 bases, with 14 bases spanning the gap. The DNA read from the CDR3 is TGCGCCAGCAGCGTCGGGTCCCTCCTTGAAAAA. Translating gives CASSVGSLLEK. The CDR3 reads in full as CASSVGSLLEKLFF.